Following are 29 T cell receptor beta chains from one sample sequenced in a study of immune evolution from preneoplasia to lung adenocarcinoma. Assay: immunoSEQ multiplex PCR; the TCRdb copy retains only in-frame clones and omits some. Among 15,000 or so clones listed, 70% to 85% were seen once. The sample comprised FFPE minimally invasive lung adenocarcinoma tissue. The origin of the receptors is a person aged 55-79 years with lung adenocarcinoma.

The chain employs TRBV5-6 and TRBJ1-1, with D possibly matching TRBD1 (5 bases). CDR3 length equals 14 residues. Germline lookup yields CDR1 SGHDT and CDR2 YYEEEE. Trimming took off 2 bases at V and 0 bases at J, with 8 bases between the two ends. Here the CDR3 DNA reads TGTGCCAGCAGCTTACGGGGGGTGAACACTGAAGCTTTCTTT. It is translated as CASSLRGVNTEAFF.

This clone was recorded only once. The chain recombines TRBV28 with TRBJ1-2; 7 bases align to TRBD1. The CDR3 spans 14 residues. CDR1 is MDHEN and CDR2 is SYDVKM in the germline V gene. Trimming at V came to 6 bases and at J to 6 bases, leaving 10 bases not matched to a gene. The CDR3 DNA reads TGTGCCAGCAGCACGGGACAGAAGGAGAATGGCTACACCTTC. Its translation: CASSTGQKENGYTF.

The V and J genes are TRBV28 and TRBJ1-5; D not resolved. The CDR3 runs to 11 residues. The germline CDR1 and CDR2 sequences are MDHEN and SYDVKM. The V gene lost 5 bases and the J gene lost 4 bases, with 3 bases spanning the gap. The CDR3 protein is CASSNNQPQHF. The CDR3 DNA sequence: TGTGCCAGCAGTAATAATCAGCCCCAGCATTTT.

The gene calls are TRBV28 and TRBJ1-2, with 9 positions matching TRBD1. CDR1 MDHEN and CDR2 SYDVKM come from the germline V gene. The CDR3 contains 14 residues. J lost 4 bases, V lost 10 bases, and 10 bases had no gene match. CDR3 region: CATADRGAFYGYTF. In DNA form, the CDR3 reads TGTGCCACCGCGGACAGGGGTGCGTTCTATGGCTACACCTTC.

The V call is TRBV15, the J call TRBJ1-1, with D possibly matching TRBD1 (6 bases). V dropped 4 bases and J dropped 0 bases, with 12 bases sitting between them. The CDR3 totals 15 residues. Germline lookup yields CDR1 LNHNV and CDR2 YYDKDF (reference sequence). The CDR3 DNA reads TGTGCCACCAGCAAGGACAGCTGGATGAACACTGAAGCTTTCTTT. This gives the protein CATSKDSWMNTEAFF. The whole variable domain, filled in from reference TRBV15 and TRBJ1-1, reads DAMVIQNPRYQVTQFGKPVTLSCSQTLNHNVMYWYQQKSSQAPKLLFHYYDKDFNNEADTPDNFQSRRPNTSFCFLDIRSPGLGDTAMYLCATSKDSWMNTEAFFGQGTRLTVV.

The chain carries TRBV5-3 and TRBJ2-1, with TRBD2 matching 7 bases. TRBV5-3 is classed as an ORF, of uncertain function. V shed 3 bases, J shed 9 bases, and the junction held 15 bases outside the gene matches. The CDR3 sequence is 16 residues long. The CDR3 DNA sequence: TGTGCCAGAAGCTCCCTTAGGGGAGGGCCGGACGTTGAGCAGTTCTTC. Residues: CARSSLRGGPDVEQFF.

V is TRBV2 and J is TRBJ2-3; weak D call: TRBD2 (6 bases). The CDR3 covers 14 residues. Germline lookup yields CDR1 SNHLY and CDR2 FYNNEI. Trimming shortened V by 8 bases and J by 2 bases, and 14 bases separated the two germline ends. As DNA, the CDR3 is TGTGCCAGCGCCAAGCGGGCTAACACAGATACGCAGTATTTT. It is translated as CASAKRANTDTQYF. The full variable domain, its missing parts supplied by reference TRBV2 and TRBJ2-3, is EPEVTQTPSHQVTQMGQEVILRCVPISNHLYFYWYRQILGQKVEFLVSFYNNEISEKSEIFDDQFSVERPDGSNFTLKIRSTKLEDSAMYFCASAKRANTDTQYFGPGTRLTVL.

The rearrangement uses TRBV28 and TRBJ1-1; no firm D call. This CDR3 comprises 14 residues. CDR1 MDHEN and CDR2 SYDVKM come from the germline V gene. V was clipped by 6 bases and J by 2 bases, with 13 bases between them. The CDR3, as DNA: TGTGCCAGCAGCCTAGTCAGCCGTAACACTGAAGCTTTCTTT. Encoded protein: CASSLVSRNTEAFF.

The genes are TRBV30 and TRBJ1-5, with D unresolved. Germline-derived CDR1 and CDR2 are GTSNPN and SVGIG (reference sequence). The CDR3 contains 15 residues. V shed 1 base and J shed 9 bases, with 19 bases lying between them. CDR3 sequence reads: CAWSESGRWIGPQHF. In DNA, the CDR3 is TGTGCCTGGAGTGAATCTGGGAGGTGGATCGGGCCCCAGCATTTT.

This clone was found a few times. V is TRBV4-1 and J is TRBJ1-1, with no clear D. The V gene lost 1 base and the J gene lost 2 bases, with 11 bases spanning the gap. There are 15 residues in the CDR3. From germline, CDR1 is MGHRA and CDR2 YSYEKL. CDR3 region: CASSQVAGQNTEAFF. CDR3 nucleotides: TGCGCCAGCAGCCAAGTCGCAGGTCAAAACACTGAAGCTTTCTTT.

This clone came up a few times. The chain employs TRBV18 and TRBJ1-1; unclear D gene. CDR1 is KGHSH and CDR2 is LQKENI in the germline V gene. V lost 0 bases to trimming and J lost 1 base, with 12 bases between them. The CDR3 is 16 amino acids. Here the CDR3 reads CASSPPRQASNTEAFF. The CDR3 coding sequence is TGTGCCAGCTCACCACCGAGGCAGGCGTCGAACACTGAAGCTTTCTTT.

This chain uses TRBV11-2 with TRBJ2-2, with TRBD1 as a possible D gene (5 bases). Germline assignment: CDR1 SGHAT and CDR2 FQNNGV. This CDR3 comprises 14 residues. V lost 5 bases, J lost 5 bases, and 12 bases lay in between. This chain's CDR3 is CASSERRVTGELFF. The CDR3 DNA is TGTGCCAGCAGCGAGCGCAGGGTTACCGGGGAGCTGTTTTTT.

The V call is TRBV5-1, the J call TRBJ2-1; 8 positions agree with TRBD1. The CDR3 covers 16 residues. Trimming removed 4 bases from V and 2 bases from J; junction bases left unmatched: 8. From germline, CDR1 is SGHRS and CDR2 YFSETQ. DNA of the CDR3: TGCGCCAGCAGCACAAATCCGGGACAGGCCTACAATGAGCAGTTCTTC. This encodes CASSTNPGQAYNEQFF.

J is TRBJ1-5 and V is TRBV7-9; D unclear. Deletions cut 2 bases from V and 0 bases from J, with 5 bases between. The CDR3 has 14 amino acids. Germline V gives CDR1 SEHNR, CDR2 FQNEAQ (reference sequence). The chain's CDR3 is CASSLSNSNQPQHF. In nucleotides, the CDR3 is TGTGCCAGCAGCTTATCCAATAGCAATCAGCCCCAGCATTTT.

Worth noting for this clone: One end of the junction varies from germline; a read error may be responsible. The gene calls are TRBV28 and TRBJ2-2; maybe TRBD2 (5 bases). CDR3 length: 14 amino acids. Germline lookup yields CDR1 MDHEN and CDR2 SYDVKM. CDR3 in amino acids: CASSLHPNTGELLF. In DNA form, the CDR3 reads TGTGCCAGCAGTCTTCACCCAAACACCGGGGAGCTGCTTTTT.

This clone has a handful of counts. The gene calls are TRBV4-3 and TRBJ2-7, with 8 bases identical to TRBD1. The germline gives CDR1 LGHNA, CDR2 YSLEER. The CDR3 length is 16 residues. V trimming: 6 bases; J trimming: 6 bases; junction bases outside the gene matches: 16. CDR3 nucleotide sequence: TGCGCCAGCAGTCGTGACAGGGGCTATCGGAGTGGCGAGCAGTACTTC. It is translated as CASSRDRGYRSGEQYF.

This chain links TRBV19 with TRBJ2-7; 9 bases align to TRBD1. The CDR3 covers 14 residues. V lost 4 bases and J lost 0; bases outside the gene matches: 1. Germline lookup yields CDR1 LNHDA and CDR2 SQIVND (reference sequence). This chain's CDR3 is CASSKTGGSYEQYF. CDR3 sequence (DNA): TGTGCCAGTAGTAAGACAGGGGGCTCCTACGAGCAGTACTTC.

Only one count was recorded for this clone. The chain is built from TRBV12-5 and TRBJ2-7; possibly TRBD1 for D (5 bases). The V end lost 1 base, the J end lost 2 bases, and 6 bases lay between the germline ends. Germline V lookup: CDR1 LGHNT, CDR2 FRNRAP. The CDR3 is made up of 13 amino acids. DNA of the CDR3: TGTGCTAGTGGTTTGGCAGGGACCTACGAGCAGTACTTC. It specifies CASGLAGTYEQYF.

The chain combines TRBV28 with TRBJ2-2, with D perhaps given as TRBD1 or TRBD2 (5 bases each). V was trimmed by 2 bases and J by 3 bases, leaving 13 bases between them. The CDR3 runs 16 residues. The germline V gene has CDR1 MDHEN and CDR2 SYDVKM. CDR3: CASSLRDAGYTGELFF. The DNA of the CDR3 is TGTGCCAGCAGTTTACGGGACGCAGGGTACACCGGGGAGCTGTTTTTT.

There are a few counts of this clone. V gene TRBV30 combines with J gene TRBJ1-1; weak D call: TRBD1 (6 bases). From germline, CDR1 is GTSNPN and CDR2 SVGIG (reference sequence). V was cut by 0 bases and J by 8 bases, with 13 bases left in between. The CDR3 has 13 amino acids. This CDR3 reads CAWSVYSGQEAFF. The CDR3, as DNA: TGTGCCTGGAGTGTATACTCCGGACAGGAAGCTTTCTTT.

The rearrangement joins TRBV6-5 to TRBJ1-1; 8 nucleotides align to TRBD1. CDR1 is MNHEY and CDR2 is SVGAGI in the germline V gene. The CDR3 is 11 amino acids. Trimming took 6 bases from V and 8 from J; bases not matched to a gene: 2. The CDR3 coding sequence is TGTGCCAGCAGGCGACAGGGGGAAGCTTTCTTT. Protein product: CASRRQGEAFF.

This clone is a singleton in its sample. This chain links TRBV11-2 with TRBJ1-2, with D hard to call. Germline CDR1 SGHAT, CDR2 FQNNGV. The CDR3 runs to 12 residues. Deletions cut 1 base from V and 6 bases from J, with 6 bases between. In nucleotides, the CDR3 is TGTGCCAGCAGCTTAGTTACAGATGGCTACACCTTC. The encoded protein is CASSLVTDGYTF.

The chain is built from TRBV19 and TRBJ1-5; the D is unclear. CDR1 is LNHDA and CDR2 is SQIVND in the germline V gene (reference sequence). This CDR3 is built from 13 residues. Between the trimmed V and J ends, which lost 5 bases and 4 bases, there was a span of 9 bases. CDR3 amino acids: CASSSHGNQPQHF. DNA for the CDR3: TGTGCCAGTAGTTCCCACGGAAATCAGCCCCAGCATTTT.

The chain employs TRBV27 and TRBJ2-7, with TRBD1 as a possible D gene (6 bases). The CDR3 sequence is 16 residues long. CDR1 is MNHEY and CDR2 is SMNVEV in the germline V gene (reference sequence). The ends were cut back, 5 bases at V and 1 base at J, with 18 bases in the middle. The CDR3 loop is CASSVWTATGSYEQYF. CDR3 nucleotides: TGTGCCAGCAGTGTCTGGACAGCCACGGGGTCCTACGAGCAGTACTTC.

DNA for the CDR3: TGTGCCAGCAATCCGGGACAGGGCAACAATCAGCCCCAGCATTTT. Protein: CASNPGQGNNQPQHF. The chain has TRBV6-1 and TRBJ1-5; 9 bases agree with TRBD1. Germline CDR1 MNHNS, CDR2 SASEGT. This CDR3 has 15 residues. V lost 7 bases and J lost 3; bases outside the gene matches: 7.

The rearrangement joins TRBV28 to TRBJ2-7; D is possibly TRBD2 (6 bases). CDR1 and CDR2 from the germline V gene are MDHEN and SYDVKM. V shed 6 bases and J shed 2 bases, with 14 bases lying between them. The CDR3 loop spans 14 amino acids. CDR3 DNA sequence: TGTGCCAGCAGGGAGGGCAGCGTCACCTACGAGCAGTACTTC. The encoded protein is CASREGSVTYEQYF. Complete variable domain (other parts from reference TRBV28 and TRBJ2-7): DVKVTQSSRYLVKRTGEKVFLECVQDMDHENMFWYRQDPGLGLRLIYFSYDVKMKEKGDIPEGYSVSREKKERFSLILESASTNQTSMYLCASREGSVTYEQYFGPGTRLTVT.

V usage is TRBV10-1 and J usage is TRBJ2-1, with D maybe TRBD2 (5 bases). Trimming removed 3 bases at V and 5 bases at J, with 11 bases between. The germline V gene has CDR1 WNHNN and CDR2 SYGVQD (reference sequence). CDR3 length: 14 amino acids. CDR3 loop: CASSDGLVHNEQFF. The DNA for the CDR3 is TGCGCCAGCAGTGACGGACTGGTCCACAATGAGCAGTTCTTC.

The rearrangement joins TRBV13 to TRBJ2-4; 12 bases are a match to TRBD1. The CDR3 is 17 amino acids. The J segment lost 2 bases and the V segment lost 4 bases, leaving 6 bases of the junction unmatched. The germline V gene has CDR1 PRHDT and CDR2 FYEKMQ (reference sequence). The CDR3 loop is CASSSPGQGASKNIQYF. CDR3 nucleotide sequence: TGTGCCAGCAGCTCTCCGGGACAGGGGGCCTCCAAAAACATTCAGTACTTC.

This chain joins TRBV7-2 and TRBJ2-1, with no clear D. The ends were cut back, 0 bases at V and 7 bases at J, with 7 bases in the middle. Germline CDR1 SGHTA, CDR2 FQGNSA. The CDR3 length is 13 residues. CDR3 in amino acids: CASSLASGNEQFF. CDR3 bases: TGTGCCAGCAGCTTAGCGAGTGGTAATGAGCAGTTCTTC.